This T cell receptor (beta chain) was captured in a study of shared clonotypes between healthy human individuals. Germline V lookup: CDR1 ENHRY, CDR2 SYGVKD. The V gene end was trimmed by 3 bases and the J gene end by 5 bases; junction bases not matched to a gene: 13. The CDR3 is 17 amino acids. Researchers ran the assay at a deep level. Assay: immunoSEQ multiplex PCR; the TCRdb copy retains only in-frame clones and omits some. The sample shows some 1.5 million clones, approximately 98% of them seen only once. Notes on the study in general: Clonotype sharing across four donors was observed for roughly 5% of naive CD4 clonotypes.

Worth noting for this clone: Its specificity is not known.

This chain uses TRBV10-3 with TRBJ2-5; TRBD2 aligns across 9 bases. The sequence derives from a man aged 25-45 years in good health. The sample was naive CD4+ T cells sorted from blood. Subset in this sample: CD45RA+ positively selected. The CDR3 sequence is CAISDRSSGMLKETQYF. DNA for the CDR3: TGTGCCATCAGTGATAGGTCTAGCGGGATGCTGAAGGAGACCCAGTACTTC.